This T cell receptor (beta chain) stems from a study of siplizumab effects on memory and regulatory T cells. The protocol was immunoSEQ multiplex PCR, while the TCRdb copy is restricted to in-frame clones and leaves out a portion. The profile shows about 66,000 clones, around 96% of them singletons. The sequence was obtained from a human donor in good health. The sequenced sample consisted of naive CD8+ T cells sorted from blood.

The CDR3 bases are TGTGCCAGCAGTACGAAAGAGACCCAGTACTTC. It translates to CASSTKETQYF. This chain connects TRBV28 to TRBJ2-5; no reliable D call. V lost 5 bases and J 3 bases, leaving 4 bases between the germline ends. This CDR3 has 11 residues. The V gene's germline CDR1 is MDHEN and CDR2 SYDVKM.